Listed below are T cell receptor beta chains from one sample, sequenced in a study of cytomegalovirus exposure and HLA in healthy donors. The data were produced by immunoSEQ multiplex PCR, yet TCRdb's version contains in-frame clones alone and is incomplete. Among fewer than 110,000 clones listed, 65% to 80% were seen once. Sequenced input: PBMCs. These receptors were collected from a middle-aged man in good health and CMV-seronegative. The CDR3 runs from the conserved cysteine through the conserved F or W. A D gene is named only where the DNA matches it firmly. A row's size may be missing; if present it is once, few, many or a size class.

d_gene	v_gene	abundance	j_gene	CDR3aa	CDR3nt
NA	TRBV5-1	NA	TRBJ2-3	CASSLASALDTQYF	TGCGCCAGCAGCTTGGCTAGCGCCTTAGATACGCAGTATTTT
NA	TRBV19	NA	TRBJ1-1	CASTMTRGTEAFF	TGTGCCAGTACCATGACCAGGGGTACTGAAGCTTTCTTT
NA	TRBV19	NA	TRBJ2-5	CASSITGETQYF	TGTGCCAGTAGTATAACGGGGGAGACCCAGTACTTC
NA	TRBV5-1	NA	TRBJ1-4	CASSPGNNEKLFF	TGCGCCAGCAGCCCCGGGAATAATGAAAAACTGTTTTTT
NA	TRBV2	NA	TRBJ2-2	CASSEDSPANTGELFF	TGTGCCAGCAGTGAGGACAGTCCCGCGAACACCGGGGAGCTGTTTTTT
TRBD1	TRBV30	few	TRBJ1-5	CAWNPAGQGSDQPQHF	TGTGCCTGGAACCCCGCGGGACAGGGGAGTGATCAGCCCCAGCATTTT
NA	TRBV6-5	NA	TRBJ1-2	CASSRTTAYGYTF	TGTGCCAGCAGTCGCACGACAGCCTATGGCTACACCTTC
NA	TRBV4-1	few	TRBJ1-1	CASSQDLAGRGEAFF	TGCGCCAGCAGCCAAGATCTGGCGGGTAGAGGGGAAGCTTTCTTT
TRBD1	TRBV29-1	NA	TRBJ1-5	CSVATGRPNQPQHF	TGCAGCGTCGCGACAGGGCGCCCCAATCAGCCCCAGCATTTT
NA	TRBV7-3	few	TRBJ1-1	CASRVDRNTEAFF	TGTGCCAGCAGAGTCGACAGGAACACTGAAGCTTTCTTT
NA	TRBV4-3	NA	TRBJ2-2	CASSPREAGGNTGELFF	TGCGCCAGCAGCCCCCGAGAAGCGGGTGGGAATACCGGGGAGCTGTTTTTT
TRBD1	TRBV29-1	NA	TRBJ1-3	CSVQRAGTGGNTIYF	TGCAGCGTCCAACGTGCTGGGACAGGAGGAAACACCATATATTTT
TRBD2	TRBV5-6	NA	TRBJ2-1	CASSLLTSGNEQFF	TGTGCCAGCAGCTTGTTGACTAGCGGCAATGAGCAGTTCTTC
NA	TRBV6-4	once	TRBJ1-1	CASRVGPGRDEAFF	TGTGCCAGCAGAGTCGGACCCGGGAGGGATGAAGCTTTCTTT
NA	TRBV27	NA	TRBJ1-2	CASSFGEGRSNYGYTF	TGTGCCAGCAGTTTCGGGGAGGGCAGAAGTAACTATGGCTACACCTTC
NA	TRBV28	once	TRBJ1-5	CASSLEQVGEEPQHF	TGTGCCAGCAGTTTGGAACAGGTTGGGGAGGAGCCCCAGCATTTT
NA	TRBV2	NA	TRBJ2-4	CASIKTGNIQYF	TGTGCCAGCATTAAAACAGGGAACATTCAGTACTTC
NA	TRBV18	NA	TRBJ1-1	CASSRIDSTEAFF	TGTGCCAGCTCACGGATAGACAGCACTGAAGCTTTCTTT
NA	TRBV5-6	few	TRBJ1-1	CASLTRVGTEAFF	TGTGCCAGCTTGACCCGGGTCGGGACTGAAGCTTTCTTT
NA	TRBV6-5	NA	TRBJ1-5	CASSYDRSSSQHF	TGTGCCAGCAGTTACGACAGGTCATCGTCCCAGCATTTT
TRBD1	TRBV7-7	NA	TRBJ1-3	CASSPIDRGAGNTIYF	TGTGCTAGCAGTCCTATCGACAGGGGAGCTGGAAACACCATATATTTT
TRBD1	TRBV7-2	NA	TRBJ1-6	CASSDRGSAYNSPLHF	TGTGCCAGCAGCGACAGGGGAAGTGCCTATAATTCACCCCTCCACTTT
TRBD1	TRBV27	NA	TRBJ1-6	CASSFLRGLGSPLHF	TGTGCCAGCAGTTTTCTCAGGGGGCTTGGTTCACCCCTCCACTTT
TRBD2	TRBV7-9	NA	TRBJ2-1	CSSSSVLAGWFF	TGTTCCAGCAGCTCTGTACTAGCGGGCTGGTTCTTC
NA	TRBV19	NA	TRBJ1-6	CASSWQGTPLHF	TGTGCCAGTAGTTGGCAGGGAACACCCCTCCACTTT
NA	TRBV30	few	TRBJ2-5	CAWSVRGGETQYF	TGTGCCTGGAGTGTACGAGGAGGGGAGACCCAGTACTTC
NA	TRBV4-1	NA	TRBJ2-1	CASSHTSLDEQFF	TGCGCCAGCAGCCACACCTCCTTAGATGAGCAGTTCTTC
NA	TRBV30	NA	TRBJ1-2	CAWSRREPGGYTF	TGTGCCTGGAGTCGGCGGGAGCCGGGGGGCTACACCTTC
NA	TRBV6-5	NA	TRBJ2-2	CASSYSSLGARELFF	TGTGCCAGCAGTTACTCGTCGTTAGGGGCGAGGGAGCTGTTTTTT
TRBD2	TRBV6-5	NA	TRBJ2-7	CASSYTAGVYEQYF	TGTGCCAGCAGTTACACAGCGGGAGTCTACGAGCAGTACTTC
TRBD2	TRBV5-4	NA	TRBJ2-1	CASSLGSGRTSEQFF	TGTGCCAGCAGCTTGGGTAGCGGGAGAACGAGTGAGCAGTTCTTC
TRBD2	TRBV5-1	NA	TRBJ2-1	CASDSSGSPLNNEQFF	TGCGCCAGCGACTCTAGCGGGAGCCCCCTAAACAATGAGCAGTTCTTC
NA	TRBV5-6	NA	TRBJ2-7	CASSDSPYEQYF	TGTGCCAGCAGCGACAGCCCCTACGAGCAGTACTTC
NA	TRBV4-2	NA	TRBJ1-1	CASSQDSTGDTEAFF	TGTGCCAGCAGCCAAGATTCAACAGGTGACACTGAAGCTTTCTTT
TRBD2	TRBV14	few	TRBJ2-7	CASSAMTSGKIYEQYF	TGTGCCAGCAGCGCGATGACTAGCGGGAAGATCTACGAGCAGTACTTC
NA	TRBV7-2	once	TRBJ1-1	CASSFRSTEAFF	TGTGCCAGCAGCTTCCGGAGCACTGAAGCTTTCTTT
NA	TRBV30	NA	TRBJ2-7	CAWSLNTGSSSYEQYF	TGTGCCTGGAGTCTAAACACAGGTTCTAGCTCCTACGAGCAGTACTTC
TRBD2	TRBV7-2	NA	TRBJ2-7	CASSLVAGGSSYEQYF	TGTGCCAGCAGCTTAGTTGCGGGAGGGAGCTCCTACGAGCAGTACTTC
TRBD2	TRBV7-3	few	TRBJ2-3	CASSHGTGGVDTQYF	TGTGCCAGCAGCCATGGGACGGGAGGGGTAGATACGCAGTATTTT
TRBD2	TRBV2	NA	TRBJ2-7	CASSELLAGGEQYF	TGTGCCAGCAGTGAGCTACTAGCGGGAGGGGAGCAGTACTTC
NA	TRBV10-3	NA	TRBJ2-3	CAISSGHPTDTQYF	TGTGCCATCAGTTCGGGACACCCAACAGATACGCAGTATTTT
TRBD2	TRBV7-9	few	TRBJ2-7	CASSHRTSGPYEQYF	TGTGCCAGCAGCCATAGGACTAGCGGGCCCTACGAGCAGTACTTC
TRBD2	TRBV19	NA	TRBJ2-2	CASILAVNTGELFF	TGTGCCAGTATACTAGCGGTGAACACCGGGGAGCTGTTTTTT
TRBD1	TRBV27	NA	TRBJ1-4	CASSGQGARGPNNEKLFF	TGTGCCAGCAGCGGACAGGGGGCGCGGGGCCCCAACAATGAAAAACTGTTTTTT
TRBD1	TRBV27	NA	TRBJ1-3	CASSPDRPSSGNTIYF	TGTGCCAGCAGTCCGGACAGGCCGAGCTCTGGAAACACCATATATTTT
NA	TRBV2	NA	TRBJ2-5	CASSWARGETQYF	TGTGCCAGCAGCTGGGCCCGGGGGGAGACCCAGTACTTC
NA	TRBV29-1	NA	TRBJ2-3	CSVRVSSTDTQYF	TGCAGCGTGCGGGTGTCTAGCACAGATACGCAGTATTTT
TRBD1	TRBV19	NA	TRBJ2-2	CASNTGTGGTGELFF	TGTGCCAGTAATACCGGGACAGGGGGCACCGGGGAGCTGTTTTTT
TRBD1	TRBV19	NA	TRBJ1-5	CATVDRGRQPQHF	TGTGCCACAGTGGACAGGGGGCGACAGCCCCAGCATTTT
NA	TRBV29-1	once	TRBJ1-1	CSVEDLQGSEDTEAFF	TGCAGCGTTGAAGATCTTCAGGGTTCAGAGGACACTGAAGCTTTCTTT
NA	TRBV28	NA	TRBJ2-1	CASTDYPSSYNEQFF	TGTGCCAGCACGGACTATCCAAGCTCCTACAATGAGCAGTTCTTC
NA	TRBV10-3	NA	TRBJ2-5	CAIGTGRGGQETQYF	TGTGCCATCGGTACAGGGCGAGGTGGCCAAGAGACCCAGTACTTC